This TCR beta chain derives from a study of shared clonotypes between healthy human individuals. Study-wide context: Three plates were used per donor for CD4 naive, three for CD4 memory, two for CD8 naive and one for CD8 memory.

Measured with immunoSEQ multiplex PCR; TCRdb has only the in-frame clones, and not every one. The sample lists around 690,000 clones, less than 95% occurring once. The V end was cut by 4 bases, the J end by 0 bases, with 10 bases between. Germline CDR1 is SEHNR and CDR2 is FQNEAQ (reference sequence). The CDR3 sequence is 14 residues long. The rearrangement links TRBV7-9 to TRBJ2-7; D gene uncertain. The sequenced material came from memory CD8+ T cells from PBMCs. Subset in this sample: CD45RO+ cells pooled with CCR7-negative TemRA cells. This clonotype was sampled from a man between 18 and 35 years old in good health. Some clones in this sample may be carry-over from other donors' samples. For the CDR3, the DNA is TGTGCCAGCAGCTCCGGGTCATACTCCTACGAGCAGTACTTC. Amino acid sequence: CASSSGSYSYEQYF.